The text below deals with one TCR beta chain. The data were taken from a study of OX40 agonist ivuxolimab in advanced cancers. The repertoire was sequenced with immunoSEQ multiplex PCR; TCRdb's copy has only in-frame clones and lacks some. The sample lists some 30,000 clones; around three quarters were seen once. J lost 5 bases, V lost 6 bases, and 13 bases had no gene match. The CDR3 contains 17 residues. Germline values: CDR1 LNHDA, CDR2 SQIVND (reference sequence). The TCR originated in an adult with an advanced solid tumor such as melanoma, head and neck, liver or kidney cancer. This material consisted of CD4+ or CD8+ T cells sorted from blood, taken in a trial of the OX40 agonist ivuxolimab. V and J are TRBV19 and TRBJ1-4, with TRBD1 matching 9 bases. CDR3 sequence reads: CASSLSAPGQGNEKLFF. The CDR3 DNA reads as TGTGCCAGTAGCCTATCGGCGCCAGGACAGGGGAATGAAAAACTGTTTTTT. Drawing the rest from reference TRBV19 and TRBJ1-4, the complete variable domain is DGGITQSPKYLFRKEGQNVTLSCEQNLNHDAMYWYRQDPGQGLRLIYYSQIVNDFQKGDIAEGYSVSREKKESFPLTVTSAQKNPTAFYLCASSLSAPGQGNEKLFFGSGTQLSVL.